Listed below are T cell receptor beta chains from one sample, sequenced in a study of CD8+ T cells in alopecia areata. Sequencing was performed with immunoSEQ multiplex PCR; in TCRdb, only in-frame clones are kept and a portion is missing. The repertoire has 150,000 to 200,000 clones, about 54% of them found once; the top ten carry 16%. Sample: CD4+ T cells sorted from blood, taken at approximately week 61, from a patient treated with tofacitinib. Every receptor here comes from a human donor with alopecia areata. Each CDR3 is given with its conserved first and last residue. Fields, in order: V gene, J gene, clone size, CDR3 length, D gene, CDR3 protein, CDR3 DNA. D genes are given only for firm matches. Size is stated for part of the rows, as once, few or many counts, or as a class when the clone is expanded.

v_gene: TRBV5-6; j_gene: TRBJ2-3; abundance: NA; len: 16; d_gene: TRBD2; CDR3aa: CASSRRTSGGKDTQYF; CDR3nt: TGTGCCAGCAGCAGAAGGACTAGCGGGGGAAAAGATACGCAGTATTTT
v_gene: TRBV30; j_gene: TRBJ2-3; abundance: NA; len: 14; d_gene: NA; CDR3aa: CAWSRTRFTDTQYF; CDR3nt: TGTGCCTGGTCGAGGACAAGATTCACAGATACGCAGTATTTT
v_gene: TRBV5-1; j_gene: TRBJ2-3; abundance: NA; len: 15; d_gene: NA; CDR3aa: CASSLDGASTDTQYF; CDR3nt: TGCGCCAGCAGCTTGGACGGAGCCAGCACAGATACGCAGTATTTT
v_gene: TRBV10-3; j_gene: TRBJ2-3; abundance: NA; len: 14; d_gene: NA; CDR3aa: CAISYGPNTDTQYF; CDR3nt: TGTGCCATCAGCTACGGACCAAACACAGATACGCAGTATTTT
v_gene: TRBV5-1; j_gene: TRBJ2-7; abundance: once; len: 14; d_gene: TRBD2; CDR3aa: CASSPGEGRNEQYF; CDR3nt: TGCGCCAGCAGCCCGGGGGAGGGGCGGAACGAGCAGTACTTC
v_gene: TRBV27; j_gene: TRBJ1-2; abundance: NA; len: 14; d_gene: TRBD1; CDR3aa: CASSLTGGNYGYTF; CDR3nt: TGTGCCAGCAGCCTGACAGGGGGCAACTATGGCTACACCTTC
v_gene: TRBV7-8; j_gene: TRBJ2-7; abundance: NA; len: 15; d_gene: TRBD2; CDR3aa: CASSPQAGVRDEQYF; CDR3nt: TGTGCCAGCAGCCCTCAAGCGGGGGTAAGGGACGAGCAGTACTTC
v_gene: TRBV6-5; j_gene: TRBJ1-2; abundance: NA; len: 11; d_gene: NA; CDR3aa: CATLQGFGYTF; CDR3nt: TGTGCCACCCTTCAGGGTTTTGGCTACACCTTC
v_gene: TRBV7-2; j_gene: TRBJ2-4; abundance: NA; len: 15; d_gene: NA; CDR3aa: CASSSGTQKVNIQYF; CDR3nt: TGTGCCAGCAGCTCGGGGACCCAAAAGGTTAACATTCAGTACTTC
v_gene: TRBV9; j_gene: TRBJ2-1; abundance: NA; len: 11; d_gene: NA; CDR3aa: CASSFDYEQFF; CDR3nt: TGTGCCAGCAGCTTCGATTATGAGCAGTTCTTC
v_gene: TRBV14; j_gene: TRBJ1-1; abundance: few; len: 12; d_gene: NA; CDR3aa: CASSLGSTEAFF; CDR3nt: TGTGCCAGCAGTCTCGGTAGCACTGAAGCTTTCTTT
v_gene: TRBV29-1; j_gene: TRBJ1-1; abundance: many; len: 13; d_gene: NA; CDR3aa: CSVIPGPGTEAFF; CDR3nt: TGCAGCGTGATCCCCGGGCCGGGCACTGAAGCTTTCTTT
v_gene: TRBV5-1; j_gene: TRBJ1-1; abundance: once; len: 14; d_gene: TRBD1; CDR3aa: CASSGGQGTTEAFF; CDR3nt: TGCGCCAGCAGCGGAGGACAGGGTACCACTGAAGCTTTCTTT
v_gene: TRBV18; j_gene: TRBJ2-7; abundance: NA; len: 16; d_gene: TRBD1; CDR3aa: CASSPPAGQGSYEQYF; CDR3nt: TGTGCCAGCTCACCACCAGCGGGACAGGGTAGCTACGAGCAGTACTTC
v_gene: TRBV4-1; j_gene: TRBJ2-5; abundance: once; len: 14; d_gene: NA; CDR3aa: CASSQDPGWEDQYF; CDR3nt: TGCGCCAGCAGCCAAGATCCCGGTTGGGAGGACCAGTACTTC
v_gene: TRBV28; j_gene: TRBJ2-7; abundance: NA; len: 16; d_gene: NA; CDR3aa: CASSLGTATIFTEQYF; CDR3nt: TGTGCCAGCAGTTTAGGTACAGCCACTATCTTTACCGAGCAGTACTTC
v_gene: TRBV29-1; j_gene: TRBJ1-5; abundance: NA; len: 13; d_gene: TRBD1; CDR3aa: CSVGDSTGQPQHF; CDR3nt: TGCAGCGTTGGGGACAGTACGGGGCAGCCCCAGCATTTT
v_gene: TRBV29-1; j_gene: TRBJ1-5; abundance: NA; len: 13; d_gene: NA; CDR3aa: CSVEFQGGQPQHF; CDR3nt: TGCAGCGTTGAATTTCAGGGAGGTCAGCCCCAGCATTTT
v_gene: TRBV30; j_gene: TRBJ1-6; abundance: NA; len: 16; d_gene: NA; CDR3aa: CAWREDRVWAGSPLHF; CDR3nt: TGTGCCTGGAGAGAGGACCGCGTTTGGGCAGGTTCACCCCTCCACTTT
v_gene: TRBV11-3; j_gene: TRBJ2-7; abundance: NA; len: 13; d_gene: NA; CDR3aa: CASSTLNSYEQYF; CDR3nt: TGTGCCAGCAGCACTCTGAACTCCTACGAGCAGTACTTC
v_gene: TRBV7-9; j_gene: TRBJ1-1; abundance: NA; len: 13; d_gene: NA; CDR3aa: CASSLRQNTEAFF; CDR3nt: TGTGCCAGCAGCTTAAGGCAGAACACTGAAGCTTTCTTT
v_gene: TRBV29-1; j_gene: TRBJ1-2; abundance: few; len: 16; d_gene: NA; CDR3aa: CSVRSTGQGTFYGYTF; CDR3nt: TGCAGCGTACGGAGTACTGGTCAGGGGACCTTCTATGGCTACACCTTC
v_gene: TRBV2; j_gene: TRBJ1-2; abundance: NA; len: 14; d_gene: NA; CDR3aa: CASSETTFNYGYTF; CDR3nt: TGTGCCAGCAGTGAAACCACGTTTAACTATGGCTACACCTTC
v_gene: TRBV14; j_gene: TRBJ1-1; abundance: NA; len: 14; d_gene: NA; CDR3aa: CASSQGWQSTEAFF; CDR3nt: TGTGCCAGCAGCCAAGGTTGGCAGTCCACTGAAGCTTTCTTT
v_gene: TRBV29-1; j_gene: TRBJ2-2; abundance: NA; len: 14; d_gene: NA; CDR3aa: CSVGDRLNTGELFF; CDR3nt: TGCAGCGTTGGAGACAGACTGAACACCGGGGAGCTGTTTTTT
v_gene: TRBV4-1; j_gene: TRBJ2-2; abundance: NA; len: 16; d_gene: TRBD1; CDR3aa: CASSLPGTGNTGELFF; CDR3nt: TGCGCCAGCAGCTTGCCCGGGACAGGGAACACCGGGGAGCTGTTTTTT
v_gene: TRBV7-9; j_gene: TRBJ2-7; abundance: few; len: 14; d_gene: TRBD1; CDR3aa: CASTRDRAGLEQYF; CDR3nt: TGTGCCAGCACCAGGGACAGGGCCGGCTTGGAGCAGTACTTC
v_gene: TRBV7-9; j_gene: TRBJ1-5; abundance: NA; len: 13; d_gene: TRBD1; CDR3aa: CASSPLGGQPQHF; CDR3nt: TGTGCCAGCAGCCCCCTAGGGGGCCAGCCCCAGCATTTT
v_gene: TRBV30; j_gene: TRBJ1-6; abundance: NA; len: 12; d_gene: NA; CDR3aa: CAWTTSHSPLHF; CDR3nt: TGTGCCTGGACGACCAGTCACTCACCCCTCCACTTT
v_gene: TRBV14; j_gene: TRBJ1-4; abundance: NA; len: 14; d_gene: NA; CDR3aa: CASSPGPLGEKLFF; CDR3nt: TGTGCCAGCAGTCCCGGGCCCCTGGGGGAAAAACTGTTTTTT
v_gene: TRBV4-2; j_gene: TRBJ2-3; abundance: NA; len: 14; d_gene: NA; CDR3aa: CASSRFGEPDTQYF; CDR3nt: TGTGCCAGCAGCCGTTTCGGCGAGCCAGATACGCAGTATTTT
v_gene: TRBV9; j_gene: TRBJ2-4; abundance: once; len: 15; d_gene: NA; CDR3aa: CASSRRGATKNIQYF; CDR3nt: TGTGCCAGCAGCCGGAGGGGGGCGACCAAAAACATTCAGTACTTC
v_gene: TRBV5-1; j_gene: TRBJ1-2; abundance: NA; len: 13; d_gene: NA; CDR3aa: CASRGIEGSGYTF; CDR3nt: TGCGCCAGCAGAGGGATAGAAGGTAGCGGCTACACCTTC
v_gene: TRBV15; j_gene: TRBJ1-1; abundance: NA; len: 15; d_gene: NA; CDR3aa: CATSRDGGLGTEAFF; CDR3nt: TGTGCCACCAGCAGAGACGGGGGGCTTGGCACTGAAGCTTTCTTT
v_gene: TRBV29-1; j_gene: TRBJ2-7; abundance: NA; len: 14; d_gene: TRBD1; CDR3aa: CSVNTGQGAYEQYF; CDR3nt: TGCAGCGTTAATACGGGACAGGGGGCTTACGAGCAGTACTTC
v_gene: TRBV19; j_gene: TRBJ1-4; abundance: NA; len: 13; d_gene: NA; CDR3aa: CASNARGREKLFF; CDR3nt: TGTGCCAGTAACGCCAGAGGAAGAGAAAAACTGTTTTTT
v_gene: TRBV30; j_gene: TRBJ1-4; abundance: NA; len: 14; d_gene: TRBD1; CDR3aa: CAWKRQGTNEKLFF; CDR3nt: TGTGCCTGGAAAAGACAGGGGACTAATGAAAAACTGTTTTTT
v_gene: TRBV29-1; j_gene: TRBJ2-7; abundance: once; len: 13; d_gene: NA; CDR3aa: CSATSQGGDEQYF; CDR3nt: TGCAGCGCCACGTCACAGGGAGGCGACGAGCAGTACTTC
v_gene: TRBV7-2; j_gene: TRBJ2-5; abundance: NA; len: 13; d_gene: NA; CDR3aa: CASSPGTQETQYF; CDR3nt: TGTGCCAGCAGCCCAGGGACCCAAGAGACCCAGTACTTC
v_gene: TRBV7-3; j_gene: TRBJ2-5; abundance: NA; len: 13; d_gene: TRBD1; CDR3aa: CASSPTGGETQYF; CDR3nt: TGTGCCAGCAGCCCTACAGGGGGGGAGACCCAGTACTTC
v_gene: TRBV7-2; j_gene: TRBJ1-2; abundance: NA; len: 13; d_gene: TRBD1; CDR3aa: CASSLRGERGYTF; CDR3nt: TGTGCCAGCAGCCTCAGGGGGGAACGTGGCTACACCTTC
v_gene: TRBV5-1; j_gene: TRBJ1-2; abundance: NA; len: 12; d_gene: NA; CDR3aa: CASSPRYYGYTF; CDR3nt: TGCGCCAGCAGCCCCCGGTACTATGGCTACACCTTC
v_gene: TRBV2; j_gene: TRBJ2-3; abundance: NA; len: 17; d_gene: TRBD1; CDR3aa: CASSGQGATGMMDTQYF; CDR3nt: TGTGCCAGCAGTGGACAGGGGGCAACCGGAATGATGGATACGCAGTATTTT
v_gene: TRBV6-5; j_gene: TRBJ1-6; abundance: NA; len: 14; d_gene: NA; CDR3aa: CASSYGLYNSPLHF; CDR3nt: TGTGCCAGCAGTTACGGGCTATATAATTCACCCCTCCACTTT
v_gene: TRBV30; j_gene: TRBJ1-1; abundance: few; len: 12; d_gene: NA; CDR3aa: CAWSGMNTEAFF; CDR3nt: TGTGCCTGGAGTGGAATGAACACTGAAGCTTTCTTT
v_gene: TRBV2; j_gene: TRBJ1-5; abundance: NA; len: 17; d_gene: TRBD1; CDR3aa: CASSGQGGPYSNQPQHF; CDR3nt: TGTGCCAGCAGTGGACAGGGGGGTCCATATAGCAATCAGCCCCAGCATTTT
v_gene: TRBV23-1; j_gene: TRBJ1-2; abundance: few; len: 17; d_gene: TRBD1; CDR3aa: CASSHSAKRRGLGGYTF; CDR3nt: TGCGCCAGCAGTCACTCAGCAAAGCGAAGGGGGCTGGGAGGCTACACCTTC
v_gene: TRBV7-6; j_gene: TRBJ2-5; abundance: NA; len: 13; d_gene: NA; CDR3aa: CASSLARAPPQYF; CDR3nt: TGTGCCAGCAGCTTAGCGCGGGCCCCTCCCCAGTACTTC
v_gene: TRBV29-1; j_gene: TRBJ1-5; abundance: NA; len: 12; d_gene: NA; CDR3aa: CSAGGGEEPQHF; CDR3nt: TGCAGCGCCGGGGGCGGGGAGGAGCCCCAGCATTTT
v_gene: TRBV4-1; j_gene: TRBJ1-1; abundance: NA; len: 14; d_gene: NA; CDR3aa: CASSQDRLNTEAFF; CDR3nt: TGCGCCAGCAGCCAAGACAGATTGAACACTGAAGCTTTCTTT
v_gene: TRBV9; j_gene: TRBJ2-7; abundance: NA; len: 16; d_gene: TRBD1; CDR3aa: CASSPRPRGRLYEQYF; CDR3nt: TGTGCCAGCAGCCCCCGTCCCAGGGGGCGTCTCTACGAGCAGTACTTC
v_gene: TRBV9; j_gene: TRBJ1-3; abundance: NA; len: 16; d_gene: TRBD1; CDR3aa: CASSSNRGGSGNTIYF; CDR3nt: TGTGCCAGCAGCTCCAACAGGGGCGGCTCTGGAAACACCATATATTTT
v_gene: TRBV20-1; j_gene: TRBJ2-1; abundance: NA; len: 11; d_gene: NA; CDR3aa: CSATVYNEQFF; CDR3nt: TGCAGTGCCACCGTCTACAATGAGCAGTTCTTC
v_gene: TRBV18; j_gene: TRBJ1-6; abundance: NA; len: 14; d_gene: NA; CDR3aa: CASSPSPYNSPLHF; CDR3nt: TGTGCCAGCTCACCCTCTCCCTATAATTCACCCCTCCACTTT
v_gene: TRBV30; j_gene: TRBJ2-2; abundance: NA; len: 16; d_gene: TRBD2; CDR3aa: CAWSDTGLAGARALFF; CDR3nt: TGTGCCTGGAGCGACACGGGACTAGCGGGGGCTAGGGCGCTGTTTTTT
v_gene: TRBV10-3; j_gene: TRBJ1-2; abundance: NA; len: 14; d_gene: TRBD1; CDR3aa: CAIRTRTGGGGYTF; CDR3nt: TGTGCCATCAGAACACGTACAGGGGGCGGAGGCTACACCTTC
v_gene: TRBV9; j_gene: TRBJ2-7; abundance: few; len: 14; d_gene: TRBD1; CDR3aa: CASSAGQGTHEQYF; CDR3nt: TGTGCCAGCAGCGCGGGACAGGGAACGCACGAGCAGTACTTC
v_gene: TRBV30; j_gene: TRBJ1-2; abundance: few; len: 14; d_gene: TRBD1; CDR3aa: CAGESVGQGSGYTF; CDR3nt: TGTGCCGGAGAGTCCGTTGGACAGGGATCTGGCTACACCTTC
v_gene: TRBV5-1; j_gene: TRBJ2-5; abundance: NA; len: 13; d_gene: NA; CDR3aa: CASSLEGEETQYF; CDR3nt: TGCGCCAGCAGCTTGGAGGGAGAAGAGACCCAGTACTTC